These T cell receptor beta chains were read from a single sample in a study of early T cells in non-severe SARS-CoV-2 infection. Each CDR3 protein gets one entry after TCRdb re-called the 5' RACE reads with MiXCR. The data show around 63,000 distinct CDR3 sequences, about 9% seen once. Specimen: whole blood, collected at baseline. Receptors were obtained from an adult who was a healthcare worker with PCR-confirmed SARS-CoV-2 infection or an uninfected control (not recorded which). The CDR3 runs from the conserved cysteine through the conserved F or W.

CASRLGQYLNNEQFF | TRBJ2-1 | TRBV28
CASSPRRRMVTEAFF | TRBJ1-1 | TRBV9
CASSPQGTEAFF | TRBJ1-1 | TRBV27
CSIRPAGTYEQYF | TRBJ2-7 | TRBV29-1
CASSISGFQPQHF | TRBJ1-5 | TRBV19
CASSLQGDGETQYF | TRBJ2-5 | TRBV11-2
CASSLGGVIEQFF | TRBJ2-1 | TRBV7-6
CASSLAPAAYEQYF | TRBJ2-7 | TRBV5-1
CASSSVDSYEQYF | TRBJ2-7 | TRBV5-4
CASSFGTGHQPQHF | TRBJ1-5 | TRBV28
CASSPGESNGYTF | TRBJ1-2 | TRBV6-5
CASSRGKNTEAFF | TRBJ1-1 | TRBV9
CASSLTSLQGELYGYTF | TRBJ1-2 | TRBV7-3
CASSHDRAGGAFF | TRBJ1-1 | TRBV2
CASSTSVYEQYF | TRBJ2-7 | TRBV7-9
CASRRTSGSPYNEQFF | TRBJ2-1 | TRBV6-2/TRBV6-3
CASSYAIGTEIYGYTF | TRBJ1-2 | TRBV6-6
CSASIQVIGEQYF | TRBJ2-7 | TRBV20-1
CASSLSQIGKYTQYF | TRBJ2-3 | TRBV28
CASGRNEKLFF | TRBJ1-4 | TRBV7-9
CASSVEGNTEAFF | TRBJ1-1 | TRBV9
CASSPGTMNTGELFF | TRBJ2-2 | TRBV7-9
CASSAVGMAFF | TRBJ1-1 | TRBV28
CSVEDVGINEQYF | TRBJ2-7 | TRBV29-1
CASSSGAQNNEQFF | TRBJ2-1 | TRBV5-1
CASSSSGRGETQYF | TRBJ2-5 | TRBV28
CASRRTSGSADTQYF | TRBJ2-3 | TRBV7-3
CAISEVRGATEAFF | TRBJ1-1 | TRBV10-3
CASSGVNLSGNTIYF | TRBJ1-3 | TRBV2
CASTTSGSPGELFF | TRBJ2-2 | TRBV28
CARSIPGLAGWEQYF | TRBJ2-7 | TRBV21-1
CASTGGSRDYNEQFF | TRBJ2-1 | TRBV2
CATSDSQGLSAIEQFF | TRBJ2-1 | TRBV24-1
CASSSEPVTGELFF | TRBJ2-2 | TRBV5-5
CASSSTAGVEQYF | TRBJ2-7 | TRBV12-3/TRBV12-4
CASSRDRLTYEQYF | TRBJ2-7 | TRBV2
CASSTGTGGRNEQFF | TRBJ2-1 | TRBV7-7
CASSHPPVRGGSHNEQFF | TRBJ2-1 | TRBV6-2/TRBV6-3
CASSPPPRGRSTDTQYF | TRBJ2-3 | TRBV6-6
CSVEEQGFAEAFF | TRBJ1-1 | TRBV29-1
CASSSRGVLVETQYF | TRBJ2-5 | TRBV5-4
CASSPRDNVETQYF | TRBJ2-5 | TRBV4-1
CASRTSAVTGELFF | TRBJ2-2 | TRBV6-6
CSVDGTGDYEQYF | TRBJ2-7 | TRBV29-1
CASMDRASEKLFF | TRBJ1-4 | TRBV28
CASSRFSSGSQEQYF | TRBJ2-7 | TRBV28